These 24 T cell receptor beta chains share one sample of origin, sequenced in a study of cytomegalovirus exposure and HLA in healthy donors (dated by TCRdb to the late 2010s). Libraries were constructed by the immunoSEQ multiplex PCR assay. For the multiplex PCR, a mixture combining 60 forward primers for TCR Vbeta segments and 13 reverse primers for TCR Jbeta segments was used. This immuneACCESS table, as held by TCRdb, lists in-frame sequences with V and J called but not all clones. Of the missing ones, under half trace to an unresolved V gene in checked studies; the others have no known cause. The table for this sample lists about 120,000 clones; 75% to 90% of them were counted only once. The top ten constitute 2% to 2.5% of the sample. Material for sequencing was PBMCs. The receptors derive from a man between 25 and 39 years old in good health and CMV-seronegative.

The chain couples TRBV23-1 to TRBJ2-1; 12 positions agree with TRBD2. TRBV23-1 is designated an ORF whose function remains uncertain. The CDR3 is made up of 15 amino acids. Trimming took 6 bases from V and 8 from J; bases not matched to a gene: 8. CDR3 in DNA: TGCGCCAGCAGGTCTAGCGGGGGGGCGGTAGATGAGCAGTTCTTC. This translates into CASRSSGGAVDEQFF.

The chain recombines TRBV6-5 with TRBJ1-6; D remains unclear. This CDR3 comprises 16 residues. Germline CDR1 MNHEY, CDR2 SVGAGI. Trimming took off 2 bases at V and 6 bases at J, with 14 bases between the two ends. CDR3: CASSYTPGRVNSPLHF. CDR3 sequence (DNA): TGTGCCAGCAGTTACACCCCGGGGAGGGTTAATTCACCCCTCCACTTT.

This chain joins TRBV28 and TRBJ1-5; 11 positions agree with TRBD1. Trimming at V came to 5 bases and at J to 0 bases, leaving 12 bases not matched to a gene. Germline CDR1 reads MDHEN; CDR2 reads SYDVKM. The CDR3 loop spans 19 amino acids. CDR3 in DNA: TGTGCCAGCAGTCCGGACAGGGGGCGCGTGGCTCTTAGCAATCAGCCCCAGCATTTT. Encoded protein: CASSPDRGRVALSNQPQHF.

About this clone: The junction does not match germline at one end; this may be a read error. The rearrangement uses TRBV27 and TRBJ2-4, with a possible D match to TRBD1 (5 bases). CDR1 MNHEY and CDR2 SMNVEV come from the germline V gene (reference sequence). The CDR3 length is 15 residues. CDR3 in amino acids: CASSLGAGAKNSQYF. The CDR3 nucleotides read TGTGCCAGCAGTTTAGGGGCAGGCGCCAAAAACAGTCAGTACTTC.

This clone appeared a few times. The chain joins TRBV6-5 to TRBJ2-7; the match to TRBD1 covers 8 bases. V lost 6 bases, J lost 6 bases, and 7 bases stayed unmatched. CDR3 size: 13 residues. Germline V gene data show CDR1 as MNHEY and CDR2 as SVGAGI. Written as DNA, the CDR3 is TGTGCCAGCAGGGTGGACAGGGTAGGCGAGCAGTACTTC. Translated, it gives CASRVDRVGEQYF.

This clone was found once. The chain recombines TRBV5-1 with TRBJ2-5; 8 bases are shared with TRBD1. Germline lookup yields CDR1 SGHRS and CDR2 YFSETQ. V was pared by 4 bases and J by 4 bases, with 15 bases of the junction left unmatched. There are 17 residues in the CDR3. The CDR3 DNA reads as TGCGCCAGCAGCAAGAAGAGGGACAGGAGGTACTTAGAGACCCAGTACTTC. Translation gives CASSKKRDRRYLETQYF.

The chain joins TRBV5-1 to TRBJ2-7, with unresolved D. The CDR3 consists of 14 residues. Trimming stripped 2 bases from V and 0 bases from J, with 9 bases between. The germline gives CDR1 SGHRS, CDR2 YFSETQ. CDR3 nucleotide sequence: TGCGCCAGCAGCTTCGCAGGTAACTCCTACGAGCAGTACTTC. It translates to CASSFAGNSYEQYF. Combining the CDR3 with reference TRBV5-1 and TRBJ2-7 gives the whole variable domain KAGVTQTPRYLIKTRGQQVTLSCSPISGHRSVSWYQQTPGQGLQFLFEYFSETQRNKGNFPGRFSGRQFSNSRSEMNVSTLELGDSALYLCASSFAGNSYEQYFGPGTRLTVT.

The chain combines TRBV19 with TRBJ1-1; tentatively, D is TRBD1 (6 bases). The germline V and J ends were trimmed by 6 bases and 5 bases, with 13 bases remaining between them. CDR1 and CDR2 (germline): LNHDA, SQIVND (reference sequence). This CDR3 has 13 residues. Written as DNA, the CDR3 is TGTGCCAGTAGGGTCGGGGGGCAGACTGAAGCTTTCTTT. Residues: CASRVGGQTEAFF.

This clone was observed a handful of times. This chain uses TRBV27 with TRBJ2-5; 10 nucleotides agree with TRBD2. The J call may be mistaken, given a closer DNA end match to TRBJ2-7. Germline V gene sequence: CDR1 MNHEY, CDR2 SMNVEV (reference sequence). The CDR3 extends over 15 amino acids. CDR3 protein: CASSPQLAGFYEQYF. In DNA, the CDR3 is TGTGCCAGCAGCCCCCAACTAGCGGGATTCTACGAGCAGTACTTC.

On this clone itself: The same CDR3 can be traced to other DNA sequences in this sample. The chain employs TRBV7-2 and TRBJ1-1, with D perhaps matching TRBD1 (5 bases). Germline CDR1 and CDR2: SGHTA and FQGNSA. V lost 2 bases, J lost 1 base, and 8 bases lay in between. This CDR3 has 14 amino acids. The CDR3, as DNA: TGTGCCAGCAGCTTATCCAGGGCGAACACTGAAGCTTTCTTT. It encodes CASSLSRANTEAFF.

The chain links TRBV10-3 to TRBJ1-4; unclear D gene. The V gene lost 3 bases and the J gene lost 0 bases, with 5 bases spanning the gap. CDR1 and CDR2 from the germline V gene are ENHRY and SYGVKD. The CDR3 is 14 amino acids. The CDR3 DNA sequence: TGTGCCATCAGTGAACAAGCAACTAATGAAAAACTGTTTTTT. Translation gives CAISEQATNEKLFF.

The chain employs TRBV10-2 and TRBJ2-4; the match to TRBD1 covers 8 bases. With V trimmed by 8 bases and J by 4 bases, 4 bases remained unmatched. The CDR3 spans 13 residues. Germline assignment: CDR1 WSHSY and CDR2 SAAADI. CDR3 coding DNA: TGCGCCAGCCTGGACAGGGAAAAAAACATTCAGTACTTC. It translates to CASLDREKNIQYF.

This rearrangement joins TRBV7-2 to TRBJ2-5; D might be TRBD1 (6 bases). With 2 bases removed from V and 7 bases from J, the gap between germline ends came to 14 bases. The CDR3 sequence is 14 residues long. In germline, CDR1 is SGHTA, CDR2 FQGNSA. DNA of the CDR3: TGTGCCAGCAGCTTACTCTCAGGGGACGGGACCCAGTACTTC. Its protein is CASSLLSGDGTQYF.

The V call is TRBV7-2, the J call TRBJ1-6, with a tentative D call TRBD1 (6 bases). This CDR3 has 17 residues. CDR1 and CDR2 from the germline V gene are SGHTA and FQGNSA. Trimming pared 0 bases from V and 3 bases from J, leaving 12 bases between. The CDR3 region has the DNA TGTGCCAGCAGCTTAGCAGCCAGGGGCGTCTATAATTCACCCCTCCACTTT. Its protein is CASSLAARGVYNSPLHF.

V and J are TRBV15 and TRBJ2-5, with D maybe TRBD2 (6 bases). TRBJ2-7 explains the end of the DNA better; the J call may be wrong. CDR3 length: 16 residues. CDR1 is LNHNV, CDR2 YYDKDF, per germline (reference sequence). The chain's CDR3 is CATSEKLAESSYEQYF. The CDR3 DNA sequence: TGTGCCACCAGCGAAAAATTAGCGGAGAGCTCCTACGAGCAGTACTTC.

Here the CDR3 reads CATSGNRGVETQYF. CDR3 bases: TGTGCCACCAGCGGTAACAGGGGGGTGGAGACCCAGTACTTC. This chain joins TRBV15 and TRBJ2-5; 8 bases are shared with TRBD1. V shed 5 bases, J shed 5 bases, and the junction held 7 bases outside the gene matches. This CDR3 contains 14 residues. CDR1 is LNHNV and CDR2 is YYDKDF in the germline V gene (reference sequence).

This rearrangement joins TRBV30 to TRBJ1-4; 11 bases are shared with TRBD1. The CDR3 length is 16 residues. Germline V gives CDR1 GTSNPN, CDR2 SVGIG (reference sequence). Unmatched junction bases numbered 8, after V lost 3 bases and J lost 5 bases. The CDR3 reads CAWSGTGGKENEKLFF. CDR3 DNA sequence: TGTGCCTGGAGCGGGACAGGGGGAAAGGAAAATGAAAAACTGTTTTTT.

V and J are TRBV11-3 and TRBJ1-5; D is perhaps TRBD1 (6 bases). The CDR3 covers 15 residues. V lost 6 bases to trimming and J lost 1 base, with 13 bases between them. CDR1 is SGHNT and CDR2 is YENEEA in the germline V gene. The chain's CDR3 is CASSPLGGSNQPQHF. The CDR3 nucleotides read TGTGCCAGCAGTCCGCTAGGGGGAAGCAATCAGCCCCAGCATTTT.

This clone came up a few times. The V call is TRBV5-1, the J call TRBJ2-7; 11 nucleotides align to TRBD2. The germline CDR1 and CDR2 sequences are SGHRS and YFSETQ. V shed 0 bases, J shed 0 bases, and the junction held 5 bases outside the gene matches. The CDR3 is 17 residues long. The CDR3 nucleotides are TGCGCCAGCAGCTTGGGACTAGCGGGGCTCTACTCCTACGAGCAGTACTTC. Protein product: CASSLGLAGLYSYEQYF.

The CDR3 nucleotides read TGTGCCAGCAGCGTAGGACAGGGGAACTACGAGCAGTACTTC. As protein: CASSVGQGNYEQYF. The chain has TRBV9 and TRBJ2-5; 8 bases are a match to TRBD1. The J call is doubtful: the DNA matches TRBJ2-7 better. CDR1 is SGDLS and CDR2 is YYNGEE in the germline V gene. The CDR3 loop spans 14 amino acids.

This chain uses TRBV27 with TRBJ1-2; D is uncertain. Germline assignment: CDR1 MNHEY and CDR2 SMNVEV (reference sequence). The CDR3 runs to 16 residues. The V and J ends lost 5 bases and 2 bases respectively, with 18 bases between them. The CDR3: CASSTYPPGSNYGYTF. CDR3 DNA sequence: TGTGCCAGCAGTACCTACCCCCCCGGGAGCAACTATGGCTACACCTTC.

V and J are TRBV18 and TRBJ2-3; D is uncertain. V was shortened by 0 bases and J by 2 bases, with 9 bases between the two germline ends. CDR3 length equals 15 residues. Germline V gene lookup returns CDR1 KGHSH and CDR2 LQKENI. Here the CDR3 reads CASSPPTPITDTQYF. The CDR3 DNA is TGTGCCAGCTCACCACCGACTCCGATCACAGATACGCAGTATTTT.

The V gene is TRBV11-3, the J gene TRBJ2-2, with D hard to call. The germline V gene has CDR1 SGHNT and CDR2 YENEEA. With 1 base removed from V and 4 bases from J, the gap between germline ends came to 13 bases. This CDR3 region has 16 residues. CDR3 protein: CASSLAPRGGTGELFF. The CDR3 DNA reads TGTGCCAGCAGCTTAGCACCCCGCGGTGGCACCGGGGAGCTGTTTTTT.

The CDR3 spells CASSMWAGDPDTQYF. CDR3 DNA sequence: TGCGCCAGCAGTATGTGGGCAGGGGATCCGGATACGCAGTATTTT. The chain couples TRBV5-1 to TRBJ2-3; tentative D call: TRBD1 (6 bases). This CDR3 has 15 amino acids. CDR1 is SGHRS and CDR2 is YFSETQ in the germline V gene. V lost 5 bases to trimming and J lost 6 bases, with 19 bases between them.